One and the same sample provided the 21 T cell receptor beta chains below, sequenced in a study of vaccination effects on CD4 cells after COVID-19 (dated by TCRdb to between 2021 and 2024). Antigen specificity for these receptors is unknown. In the ViraFEST assay, PBMC were stimulated with viral peptide pools, and TCR sequencing was then used to find antigen-specific CD4+ T cell clonotypes based on their expansion. After more than 9 days of culture, CD4+ T cells were isolated with the EasySep CD4+ T cell isolation kit. Negative nucleocapsid antibody results before and after vaccination confirmed that the healthy vaccine recipients had no prior SARS-CoV-2 infection. Libraries were made using the immunoSEQ multiplex PCR assay. TCRdb holds this immuneACCESS table with in-frame rearrangements only. Some clones are missing; in checked studies, unresolved V genes explain under half, and the rest has no known cause. Within this sample are some 77,000 clones, with approximately 72% of them counted one time only. Together, the top ten hold over 4% of the sample.

The sample in question was CD4+ T cells from PBMCs cultured with HCoV-OC43 spike peptides, obtained before COVID-19 vaccination. Explained via the paper, the cell subset or site label denotes: HCoV-OC43 spike overlapping peptide pool stimulation. All receptors come from a human donor who received a COVID-19 vaccine.

This clone showed up just once. The chain recombines TRBV6-1 with TRBJ1-1, with 8 bases aligning to TRBD1. Germline loops: CDR1 MNHNS, CDR2 SASEGT. The junction had 5 bases not matched to a gene; V was cut back by 3 bases and J by 2 bases. The CDR3 is 15 residues long. CDR3 amino acids: CASSDGTGGNTEAFF. Here the CDR3 DNA reads TGTGCCAGCAGTGACGGGACAGGAGGAAACACTGAAGCTTTCTTT.

This clone was seen once. The J gene is TRBJ2-2, the V gene TRBV7-9; 8 bases are shared with TRBD1. V dropped 5 bases and J dropped 7; count of bases not matched to a gene: 15. In germline, CDR1 is SEHNR, CDR2 FQNEAQ (reference sequence). This CDR3 region has 17 residues. The CDR3 bases are TGTGCCAGCAGCCCCCACACCCGGACAGGGCTGGGCGGGGAGCTGTTTTTT. This encodes CASSPHTRTGLGGELFF.

The rearrangement uses TRBV6-5 and TRBJ1-2; 8 bases are a match to TRBD1. The CDR3 loop spans 14 amino acids. Germline values: CDR1 MNHEY, CDR2 SVGAGI. The V segment lost 6 bases and the J segment 3 bases; nucleotides outside the gene matches: 6. The DNA for the CDR3 is TGTGCCAGCAGCTCAGGGGGCTTAGACTATGGCTACACCTTC. Residues: CASSSGGLDYGYTF.

The chain couples TRBV29-1 to TRBJ2-1; TRBD2 matches 8 bases. The V gene end was trimmed by 2 bases and the J gene end by 1 base; junction bases not matched to a gene: 7. Per germline, CDR1 SQVTM and CDR2 ANQGSEA. The CDR3 consists of 16 residues. CDR3 protein: CSVEFYLAGSYNEQFF. CDR3 sequence (DNA): TGCAGCGTTGAATTTTATCTAGCGGGTTCCTACAATGAGCAGTTCTTC.

The chain links TRBV2 to TRBJ2-7, with D tentatively TRBD2 (6 bases). Germline lookup yields CDR1 SNHLY and CDR2 FYNNEI. The CDR3 is 13 residues long. The ends were cut back, 11 bases at V and 0 bases at J, with 14 bases in the middle. CDR3 in DNA: TGTGCCGTAGGGGACTCCTTCTCCTACGAGCAGTACGTC. This translates into CAVGDSFSYEQYV.

This clone was detected a few times. The gene calls are TRBV18 and TRBJ1-2; TRBD1 agrees at 10 bases. The CDR3 is 15 residues long. Germline lookup yields CDR1 KGHSH and CDR2 LQKENI. With V trimmed by 5 bases and J by 6 bases, 9 bases remained unmatched. CDR3 in DNA: TGTGCCAGCTCAACTCTGGACAGGGGGGACGATGGCTACACCTTC. As protein: CASSTLDRGDDGYTF.

This clone was seen a few times. The J gene is TRBJ1-1, the V gene TRBV2; no clear D. Germline CDR1 is SNHLY and CDR2 is FYNNEI. V was cut by 5 bases and J by 1 base, with 11 bases left in between. This CDR3 has 14 residues. The CDR3 nucleotides read TGTGCCAGCAGTCTTGACATACAGAACACTGAAGCTTTCTTT. Amino acid sequence: CASSLDIQNTEAFF.

V usage is TRBV4-3 and J usage is TRBJ1-1; D is uncertain. There are 16 residues in the CDR3. Trimming shortened V by 0 bases and J by 1 base, and 12 bases separated the two germline ends. Germline lookup yields CDR1 LGHNA and CDR2 YSLEER. The CDR3 loop is CASSQDNGVWNTEAFF. In DNA form, the CDR3 reads TGCGCCAGCAGCCAAGATAACGGGGTCTGGAACACTGAAGCTTTCTTT.

The table lists this clone with a few counts. The chain combines TRBV4-3 with TRBJ1-6, with a weak D call TRBD1 (5 bases). Trimming stripped 2 bases from V and 7 bases from J, with 12 bases between. The CDR3 has 15 amino acids. CDR1 is LGHNA, CDR2 YSLEER, per germline. The CDR3, as DNA: TGCGCCAGCAGCCAAACGAAGGCAGGGAATTCACCCCTCCACTTT. This sequence encodes CASSQTKAGNSPLHF.

The J gene is TRBJ2-5, the V gene TRBV6-4, with TRBD1 matching over 8 bases. From germline, CDR1 is MRHNA and CDR2 SNTAGT. The CDR3 covers 14 residues. V was clipped by 6 bases and J by 1 base; unmatched bases: 4. DNA of the CDR3: TGTGCCAGCAGCCAACAGGGGGGCCAAGAGACCCAGTACTTC. It encodes CASSQQGGQETQYF.

The rearrangement uses TRBV5-6 and TRBJ1-6; no firm D call. The length of the CDR3 is 14 residues. CDR1 SGHDT and CDR2 YYEEEE come from the germline V gene. Deletions cut 0 bases from V and 4 bases from J, with 5 bases between. The CDR3 loop reads CASSLERYNSPLHF. CDR3 nucleotides: TGTGCCAGCAGCTTGGAACGGTATAATTCACCCCTCCACTTT.

The rearrangement uses TRBV3-1 (or the pseudogene TRBV3-2) and TRBJ2-5, with 13 positions matching TRBD2. V trimming: 7 bases; J trimming: 8 bases; junction bases outside the gene matches: 7. Germline CDR1 LGHDT, CDR2 YNNKEL (reference sequence). The CDR3 is made up of 14 amino acids. The CDR3 protein is CASTLGLAGVTQYF. The CDR3 region has the DNA TGTGCCAGCACCTTAGGACTAGCGGGGGTAACCCAGTACTTC.

The V gene is TRBV19, the J gene TRBJ2-5; D possibly corresponds to TRBD1 (5 bases). This CDR3 contains 16 residues. Germline CDR1 LNHDA, CDR2 SQIVND (reference sequence). The V end was cut by 0 bases, the J end by 4 bases, with 15 bases between. The CDR3 spells CASSIEPPGQGETQYF. DNA of the CDR3: TGTGCCAGTAGTATAGAGCCCCCAGGCCAGGGAGAGACCCAGTACTTC.

The genes are TRBV5-4 and TRBJ2-6; D not resolved. The germline V and J ends were trimmed by 1 base and 1 base, with 6 bases remaining between them. This CDR3 comprises 15 residues. The V gene's germline CDR1 is SGHNT and CDR2 YYREEE (reference sequence). The CDR3 nucleotides read TGTGCCAGCAGCTTGTCTCAGTCTGGGGCCAACGTCCTGACTTTC. Its protein is CASSLSQSGANVLTF.

The chain is built from TRBV7-3 and TRBJ2-3; D is unclear. The germline V and J ends were trimmed by 4 bases and 4 bases, with 9 bases remaining between them. CDR1 is SGHTA, CDR2 FQGTGA, per germline. The CDR3 has 13 amino acids. The DNA of the CDR3 is TGTGCCAGCAGCTCCAAACCCGCAGATACGCAGTATTTT. Amino acids: CASSSKPADTQYF.

The chain employs TRBV1 and TRBJ2-4; the DNA was not compared with TRBD2, the D call given in the table. TRBV1 represents a pseudogene. This CDR3 has 16 amino acids. The CDR3 sequence is CTSSLGLAGGQNIQYF. The CDR3 DNA sequence: TGCACCAGCAGCCTAGGACTAGCGGGGGGTCAAAACATTCAGTACTTC.

This chain links TRBV5-4 with TRBJ1-5, with 9 bases that match TRBD1. CDR3 length: 15 residues. The ends lost 1 base at V and 5 bases at J; junction bases unmatched: 4. Germline values: CDR1 SGHNT, CDR2 YYREEE (reference sequence). CDR3 amino acids: CASSLSGQGHQPQHF. Here the CDR3 DNA reads TGTGCCAGCAGCTTGTCGGGACAGGGCCATCAGCCCCAGCATTTT. Full variable domain (missing parts from reference TRBV5-4 and TRBJ1-5): ETGVTQSPTHLIKTRGQQVTLRCSSQSGHNTVSWYQQALGQGPQFIFQYYREEENGRGNFPPRFSGLQFPNYSSELNVNALELDDSALYLCASSLSGQGHQPQHFGDGTRLSIL.

The rearrangement uses TRBV5-4 and TRBJ1-1; D not certain. The CDR3 runs to 14 residues. Germline-derived CDR1 and CDR2 are SGHNT and YYREEE (reference sequence). Between the trimmed V and J ends, which lost 1 base and 0 bases, there was a span of 7 bases. The CDR3 coding sequence is TGTGCCAGCAGCTTGAGCGGGATGAACACTGAAGCTTTCTTT. Protein product: CASSLSGMNTEAFF.

This sequence joins TRBV28 and TRBJ1-5, with D hard to call. V dropped 5 bases and J dropped 4 bases, with 6 bases sitting between them. CDR3 length equals 12 residues. Germline V gene data show CDR1 as MDHEN and CDR2 as SYDVKM. Here the CDR3 reads CASSPTNQPQHF. As DNA, the CDR3 is TGTGCCAGCAGTCCTACAAATCAGCCCCAGCATTTT.

The chain recombines TRBV28 with TRBJ2-1, with TRBD2 matching 11 bases. Germline V gene lookup returns CDR1 MDHEN and CDR2 SYDVKM. The V and J ends lost 2 bases and 0 bases, in that order; junction bases with no gene match: 0. This CDR3 is 16 amino acids long. Here the CDR3 reads CASSLTSGGSYNEQFF. The CDR3 coding sequence is TGTGCCAGCAGTTTAACTAGCGGGGGCTCCTACAATGAGCAGTTCTTC.

The chain joins TRBV5-4 to TRBJ1-1, with D hard to call. The V end lost 0 bases, the J end lost 6 bases, and 9 bases lay between the germline ends. CDR1 SGHNT and CDR2 YYREEE come from the germline V gene (reference sequence). The CDR3 has 13 amino acids. The CDR3 DNA reads TGTGCCAGCAGCTTGGCAGGCGGGGCTGAAGCTTTCTTT. Protein: CASSLAGGAEAFF.